Given below is one T cell receptor (beta chain) in context. Under the authors' procedure: Researchers report that nucleated cell counts were estimated from reference gene primer amplification. Method: immunoSEQ multiplex PCR; TCRdb's copy keeps in-frame clones and lacks some. V and J calls and clone size are given by that table; D and trimming were obtained from the DNA. The data show roughly 240,000 clones, 86% seen once. V was pared by 4 bases and J by 4 bases, with 11 bases of the junction left unmatched. From germline, CDR1 is SEHNR and CDR2 FQNEAQ (reference sequence). The CDR3 loop spans 19 amino acids. This sample was included in a study of blood T cell repertoires in COVID-19. On the study more broadly: Samples of COVID-19 (acute and convalescent) were obtained from the United States, Italy and Spain. PBMCs, B-cell-depleted T cells, or T cells provided the cDNA or gDNA that made up the material.

The rearrangement links TRBV7-9 to TRBJ2-2; 14 nucleotides agree with TRBD2. Sequenced input: peripheral blood. This TCR derives from a man aged 18-30 years with active or convalescent COVID-19. CDR3 bases: TGTGCCAGCAGCTCCCTAACGGGACTAGCGGGAGAGCGCACCGGGGAGCTGTTTTTT. It yields the protein CASSSLTGLAGERTGELFF.